This TCR beta chain appears in the sequencing data of a study of beta chain features in type 1 diabetes. The investigators reverse transcribed all of the isolated RNA, so they sequenced expressed TCRB transcripts. Only in-frame clones appear in the TCRdb table, and some are missing; sequencing was by immunoSEQ multiplex PCR. Seen here are more than 300,000 clones, roughly 13% observed once, and the top ten hold 0.008% to 0.011%. Per donor, one heparinised blood draw averaged around 110 mL. This clone came up a few times. Its specificity is not known. The study's findings and limits: The study found moderately but significantly shorter TCRB CDR3s in all four CD4+ subsets of Type 1 diabetes patients.

The trim removed 4 bases at V and 5 bases at J, leaving 17 bases unmatched. Germline CDR1 reads SGHTA; CDR2 reads FQGNSA. The CDR3 contains 18 residues. The sample taken for sequencing was naive CD4+ T cells from blood. The rearrangement uses TRBV7-2 and TRBJ2-3, with 8 positions matching TRBD2. This sequence was found in a woman aged 18-29 years with type 1 diabetes. For the CDR3, the DNA is TGTGCCAGCAGCTCCCCGGGGGGGAGACGAACATGGGGAGATACGCAGTATTTT. It is translated as CASSSPGGRRTWGDTQYF.